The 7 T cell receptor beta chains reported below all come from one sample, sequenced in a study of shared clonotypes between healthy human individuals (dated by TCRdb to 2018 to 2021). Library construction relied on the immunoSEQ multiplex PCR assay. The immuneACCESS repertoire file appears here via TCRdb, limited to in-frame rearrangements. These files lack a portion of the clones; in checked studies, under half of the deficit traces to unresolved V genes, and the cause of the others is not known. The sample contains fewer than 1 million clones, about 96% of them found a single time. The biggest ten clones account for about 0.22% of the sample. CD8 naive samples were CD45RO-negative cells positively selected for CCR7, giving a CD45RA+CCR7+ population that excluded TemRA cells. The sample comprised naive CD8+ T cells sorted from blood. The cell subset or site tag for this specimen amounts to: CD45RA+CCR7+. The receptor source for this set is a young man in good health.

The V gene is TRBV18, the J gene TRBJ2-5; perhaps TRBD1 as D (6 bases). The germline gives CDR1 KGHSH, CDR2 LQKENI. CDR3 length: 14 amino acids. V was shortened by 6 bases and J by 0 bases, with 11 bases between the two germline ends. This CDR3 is CASSLDRYQETQYF. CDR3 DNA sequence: TGTGCCAGCTCGCTTGACAGGTACCAAGAGACCCAGTACTTC.

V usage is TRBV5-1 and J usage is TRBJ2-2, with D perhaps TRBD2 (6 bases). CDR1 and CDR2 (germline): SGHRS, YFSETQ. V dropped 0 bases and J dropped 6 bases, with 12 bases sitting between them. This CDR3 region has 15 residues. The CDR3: CASSLVGGDSGELFF. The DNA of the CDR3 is TGCGCCAGCAGCTTGGTCGGTGGGGACTCCGGGGAGCTGTTTTTT. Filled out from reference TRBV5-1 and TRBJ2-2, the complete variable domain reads KAGVTQTPRYLIKTRGQQVTLSCSPISGHRSVSWYQQTPGQGLQFLFEYFSETQRNKGNFPGRFSGRQFSNSRSEMNVSTLELGDSALYLCASSLVGGDSGELFFGEGSRLTVL.

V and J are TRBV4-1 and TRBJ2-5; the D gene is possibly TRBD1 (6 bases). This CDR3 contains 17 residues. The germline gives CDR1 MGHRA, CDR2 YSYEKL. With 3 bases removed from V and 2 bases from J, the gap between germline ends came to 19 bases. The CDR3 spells CASSHDSALGQQETQYF. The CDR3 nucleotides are TGCGCCAGCAGCCACGATTCCGCCTTAGGACAGCAAGAGACCCAGTACTTC.

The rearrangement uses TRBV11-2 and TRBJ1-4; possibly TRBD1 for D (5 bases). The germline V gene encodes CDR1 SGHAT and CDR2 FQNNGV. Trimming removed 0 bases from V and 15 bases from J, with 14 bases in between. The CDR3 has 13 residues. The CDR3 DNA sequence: TGTGCCAGCAGCTTAGAGGCCGGGACCGGGTTGTTTTTT. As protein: CASSLEAGTGLFF. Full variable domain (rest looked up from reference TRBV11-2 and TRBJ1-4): EAGVAQSPRYKIIEKRQSVAFWCNPISGHATLYWYQQILGQGPKLLIQFQNNGVVDDSQLPKDRFSAERLKGVDSTLKIQPAKLEDSAVYLCASSLEAGTGLFFGSGTQLSVL.

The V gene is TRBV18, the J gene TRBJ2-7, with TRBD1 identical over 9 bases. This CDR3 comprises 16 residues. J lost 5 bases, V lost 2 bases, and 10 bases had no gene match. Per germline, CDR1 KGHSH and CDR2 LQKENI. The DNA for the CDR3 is TGTGCCAGCTCACCAACTCCCGGGACAGGGATAAACGAGCAGTACTTC. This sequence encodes CASSPTPGTGINEQYF. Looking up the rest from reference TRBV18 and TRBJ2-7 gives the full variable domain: NAGVMQNPRHLVRRRGQEARLRCSPMKGHSHVYWYRQLPEEGLKFMVYLQKENIIDESGMPKERFSAEFPKEGPSILRIQQVVRGDSAAYFCASSPTPGTGINEQYFGPGTRLTVT.

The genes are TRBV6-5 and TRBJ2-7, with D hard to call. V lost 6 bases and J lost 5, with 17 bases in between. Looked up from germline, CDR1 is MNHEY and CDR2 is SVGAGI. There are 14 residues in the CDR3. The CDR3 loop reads CASSLSGPNHEQYF. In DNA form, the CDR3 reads TGTGCCAGCAGCTTATCCGGACCCAACCACGAGCAGTACTTC.

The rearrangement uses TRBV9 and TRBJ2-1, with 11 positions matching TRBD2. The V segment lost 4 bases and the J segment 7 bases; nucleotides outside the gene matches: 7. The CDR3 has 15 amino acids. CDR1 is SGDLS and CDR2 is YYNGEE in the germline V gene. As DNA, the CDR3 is TGTGCCAGCAGCTCCGGGACTAGCGGTACAAATGAGCAGTTCTTC. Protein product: CASSSGTSGTNEQFF. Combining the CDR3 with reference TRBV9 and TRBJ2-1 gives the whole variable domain DSGVTQTPKHLITATGQRVTLRCSPRSGDLSVYWYQQSLDQGLQFLIQYYNGEERAKGNILERFSAQQFPDLHSELNLSSLELGDSALYFCASSSGTSGTNEQFFGPGTRLTVL.